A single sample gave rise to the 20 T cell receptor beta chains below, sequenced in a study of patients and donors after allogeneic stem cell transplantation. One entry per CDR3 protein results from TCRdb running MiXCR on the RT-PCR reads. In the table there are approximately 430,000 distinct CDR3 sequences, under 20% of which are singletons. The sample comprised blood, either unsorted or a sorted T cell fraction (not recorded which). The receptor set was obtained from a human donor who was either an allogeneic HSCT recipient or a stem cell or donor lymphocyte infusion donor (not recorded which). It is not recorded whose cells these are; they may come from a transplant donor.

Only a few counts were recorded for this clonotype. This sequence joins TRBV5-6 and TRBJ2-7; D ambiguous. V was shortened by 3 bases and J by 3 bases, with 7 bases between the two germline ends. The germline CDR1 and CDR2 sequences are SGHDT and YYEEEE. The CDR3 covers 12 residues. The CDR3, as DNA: TGTGCCAGCAGCTCCCAAGACTACGAGCAGTACTTC. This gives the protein CASSSQDYEQYF.

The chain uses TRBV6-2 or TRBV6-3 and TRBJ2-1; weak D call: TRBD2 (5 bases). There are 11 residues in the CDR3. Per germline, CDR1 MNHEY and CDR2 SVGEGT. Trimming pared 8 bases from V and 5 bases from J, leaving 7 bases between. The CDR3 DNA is TGTGCCAGCGGGAGTAACAATGAGCAGTTCTTC. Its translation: CASGSNNEQFF.

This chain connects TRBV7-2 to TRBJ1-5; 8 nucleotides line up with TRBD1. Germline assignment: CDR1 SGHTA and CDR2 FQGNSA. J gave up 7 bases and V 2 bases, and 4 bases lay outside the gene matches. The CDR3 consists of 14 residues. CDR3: CASSLYTGGQPQHF. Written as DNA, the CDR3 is TGTGCCAGCAGCTTATATACAGGGGGGCAGCCCCAGCATTTT.

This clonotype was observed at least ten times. The CDR3 nucleotides are TGTGCCAGCAGTTCCACAGGGAAAGAGACCCAGTACTTC. Amino acid sequence: CASSSTGKETQYF. The genes are TRBV12-3 or TRBV12-4 and TRBJ2-5; D might be TRBD1 (6 bases). The CDR3 contains 13 residues. Trimming shortened V by 4 bases and J by 3 bases, and 9 bases separated the two germline ends.

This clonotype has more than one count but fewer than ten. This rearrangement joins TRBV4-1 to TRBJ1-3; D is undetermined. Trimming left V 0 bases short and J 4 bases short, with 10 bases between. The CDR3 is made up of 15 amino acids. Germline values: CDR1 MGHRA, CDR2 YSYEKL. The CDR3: CASSQDWRAGNTIYF. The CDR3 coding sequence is TGCGCCAGCAGCCAAGATTGGAGGGCCGGAAACACCATATATTTT.

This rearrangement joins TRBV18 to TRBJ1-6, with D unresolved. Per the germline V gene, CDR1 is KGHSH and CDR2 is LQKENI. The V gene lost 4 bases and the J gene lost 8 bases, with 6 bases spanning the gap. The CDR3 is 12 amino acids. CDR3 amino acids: CASSQPDSPLHF. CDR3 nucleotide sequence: TGTGCCAGCTCACAACCGGATTCACCCCTCCACTTT.

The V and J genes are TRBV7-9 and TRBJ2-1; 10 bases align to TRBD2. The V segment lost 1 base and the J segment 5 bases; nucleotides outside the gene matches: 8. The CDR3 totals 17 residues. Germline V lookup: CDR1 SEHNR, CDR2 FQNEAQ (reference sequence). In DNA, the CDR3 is TGTGCCAGCAGCTTAGGAGCCGGTAGCGGGAGGAACAATGAGCAGTTCTTC. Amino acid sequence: CASSLGAGSGRNNEQFF.

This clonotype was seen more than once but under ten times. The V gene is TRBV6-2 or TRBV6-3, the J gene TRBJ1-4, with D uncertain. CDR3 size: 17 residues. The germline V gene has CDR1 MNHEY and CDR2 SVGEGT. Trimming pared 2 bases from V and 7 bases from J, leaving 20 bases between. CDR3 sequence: CASSYADYTWMGEKLFF. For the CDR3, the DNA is TGTGCCAGCAGTTACGCAGACTACACATGGATGGGTGAAAAACTGTTTTTT.

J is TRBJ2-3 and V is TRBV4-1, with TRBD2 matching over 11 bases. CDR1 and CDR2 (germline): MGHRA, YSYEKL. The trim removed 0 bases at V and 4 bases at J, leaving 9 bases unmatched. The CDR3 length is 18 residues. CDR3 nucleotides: TGCGCCAGCAGCCAAGAAATCCACCTAGCGGGAGGTTCAGATACGCAGTATTTT. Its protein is CASSQEIHLAGGSDTQYF.

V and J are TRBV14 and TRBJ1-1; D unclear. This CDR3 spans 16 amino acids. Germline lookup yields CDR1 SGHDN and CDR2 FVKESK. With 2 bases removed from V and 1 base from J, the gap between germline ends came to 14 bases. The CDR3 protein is CASSQLVLFGNTEAFF. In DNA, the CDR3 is TGTGCCAGCAGCCAATTGGTGCTCTTCGGGAACACTGAAGCTTTCTTT.

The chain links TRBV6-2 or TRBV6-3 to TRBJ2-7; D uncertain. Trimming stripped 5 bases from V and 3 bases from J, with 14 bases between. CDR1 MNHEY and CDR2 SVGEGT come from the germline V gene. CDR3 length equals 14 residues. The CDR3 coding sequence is TGTGCCAGCAGTACGGGCCTGTGGGGCTACGAGCAGTACTTC. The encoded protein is CASSTGLWGYEQYF.

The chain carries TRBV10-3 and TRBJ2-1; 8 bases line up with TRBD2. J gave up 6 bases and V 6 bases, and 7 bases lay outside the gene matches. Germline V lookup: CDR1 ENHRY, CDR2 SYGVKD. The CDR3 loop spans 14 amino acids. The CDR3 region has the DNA TGTGCCATCAGGGAGGGACGGGGGGGCAATGAGCAGTTCTTC. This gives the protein CAIREGRGGNEQFF.

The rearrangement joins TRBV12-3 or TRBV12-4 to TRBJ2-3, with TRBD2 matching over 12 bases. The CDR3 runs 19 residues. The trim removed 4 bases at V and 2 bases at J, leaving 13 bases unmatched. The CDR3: CASSSSRPWTSGTTDTQYF. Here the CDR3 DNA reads TGTGCCAGCAGTTCATCTCGCCCTTGGACTAGCGGGACCACAGATACGCAGTATTTT.

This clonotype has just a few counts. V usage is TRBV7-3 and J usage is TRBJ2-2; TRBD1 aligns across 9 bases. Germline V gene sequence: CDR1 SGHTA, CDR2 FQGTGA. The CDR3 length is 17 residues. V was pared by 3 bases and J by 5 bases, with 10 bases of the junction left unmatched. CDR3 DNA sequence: TGTGCCAGCAGCTTCAGCCGGGACAGGGTTAGGACCGGGGAGCTGTTTTTT. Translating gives CASSFSRDRVRTGELFF.

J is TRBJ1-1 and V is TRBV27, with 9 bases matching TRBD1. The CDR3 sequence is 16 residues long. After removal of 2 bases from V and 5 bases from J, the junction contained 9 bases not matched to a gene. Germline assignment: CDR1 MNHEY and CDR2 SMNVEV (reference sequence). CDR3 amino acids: CASSLGQGLRGTEAFF. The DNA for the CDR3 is TGTGCCAGCAGTTTAGGACAGGGGCTCCGGGGGACTGAAGCTTTCTTT.

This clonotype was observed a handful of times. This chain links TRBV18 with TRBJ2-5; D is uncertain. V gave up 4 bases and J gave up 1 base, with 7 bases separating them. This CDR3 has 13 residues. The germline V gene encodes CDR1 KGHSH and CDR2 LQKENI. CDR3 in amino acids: CASSRPTQETQYF. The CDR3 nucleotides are TGTGCCAGCTCACGCCCTACCCAAGAGACCCAGTACTTC. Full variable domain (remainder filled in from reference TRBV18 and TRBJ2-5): NAGVMQNPRHLVRRRGQEARLRCSPMKGHSHVYWYRQLPEEGLKFMVYLQKENIIDESGMPKERFSAEFPKEGPSILRIQQVVRGDSAAYFCASSRPTQETQYFGPGTRLLVL.

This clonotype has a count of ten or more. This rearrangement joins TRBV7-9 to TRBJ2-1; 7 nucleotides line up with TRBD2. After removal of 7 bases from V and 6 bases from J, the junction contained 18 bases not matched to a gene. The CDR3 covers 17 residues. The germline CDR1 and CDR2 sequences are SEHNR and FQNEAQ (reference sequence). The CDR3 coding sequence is TGTGCCAGCACCAAATGGGGCGGGAGTCCCCCCATCAATGAGCAGTTCTTC. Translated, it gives CASTKWGGSPPINEQFF.

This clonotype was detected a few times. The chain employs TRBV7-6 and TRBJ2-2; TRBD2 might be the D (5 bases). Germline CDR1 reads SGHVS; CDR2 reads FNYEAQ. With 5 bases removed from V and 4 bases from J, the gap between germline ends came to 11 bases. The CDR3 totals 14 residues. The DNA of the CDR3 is TGTGCCAGCAGCACCACTAGTTTCACCGGGGAGCTGTTTTTT. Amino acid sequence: CASSTTSFTGELFF.

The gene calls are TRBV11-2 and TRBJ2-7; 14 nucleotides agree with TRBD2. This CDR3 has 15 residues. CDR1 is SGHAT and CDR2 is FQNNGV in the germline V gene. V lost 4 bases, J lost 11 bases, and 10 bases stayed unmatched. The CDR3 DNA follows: TGTGCCAGCAGCTCAGGGACTAGCGGGGGACTTAACAAGTACTTC. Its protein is CASSSGTSGGLNKYF.

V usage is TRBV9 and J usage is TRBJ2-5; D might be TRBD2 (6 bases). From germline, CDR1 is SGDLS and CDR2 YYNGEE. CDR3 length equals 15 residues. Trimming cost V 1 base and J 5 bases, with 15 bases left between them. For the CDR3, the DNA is TGTGCCAGCAGCGTACTCGGCGGGACGAGGGAGACCCAGTACTTC. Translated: CASSVLGGTRETQYF.